This T cell receptor (beta chain) was identified during a study of blood T cell repertoires in COVID-19. Only in-frame clones appear in the TCRdb table, and some are missing; sequencing was by immunoSEQ multiplex PCR. The data contain 30,000 to 35,000 clones, 85% of them singletons. Looked up from germline, CDR1 is ENHRY and CDR2 is SYGVKD. V was shortened by 6 bases and J by 5 bases, with 10 bases between the two germline ends. The CDR3 totals 13 residues. This TCR came from a human donor with acute or convalescent COVID-19. The donor label of this sample is uncertain. This chain links TRBV10-3 with TRBJ2-2; a possible D gene is TRBD2 (5 bases). Material: peripheral blood. CDR3 sequence reads: CAISGVQTGELFF. DNA of the CDR3: TGTGCCATCAGCGGGGTCCAGACCGGGGAGCTGTTTTTT.